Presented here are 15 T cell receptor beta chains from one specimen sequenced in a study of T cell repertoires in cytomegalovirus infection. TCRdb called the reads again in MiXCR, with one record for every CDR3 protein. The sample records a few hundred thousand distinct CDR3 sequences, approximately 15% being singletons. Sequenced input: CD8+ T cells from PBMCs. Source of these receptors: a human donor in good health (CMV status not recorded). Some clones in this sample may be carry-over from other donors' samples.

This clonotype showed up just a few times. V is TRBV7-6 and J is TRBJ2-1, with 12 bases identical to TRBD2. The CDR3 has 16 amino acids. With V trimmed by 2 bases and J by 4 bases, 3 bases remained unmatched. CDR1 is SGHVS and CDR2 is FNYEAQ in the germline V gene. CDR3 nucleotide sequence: TGTGCCAGCAGCTTACACGGACTAGCGGGATACAATGAGCAGTTCTTC. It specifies CASSLHGLAGYNEQFF.

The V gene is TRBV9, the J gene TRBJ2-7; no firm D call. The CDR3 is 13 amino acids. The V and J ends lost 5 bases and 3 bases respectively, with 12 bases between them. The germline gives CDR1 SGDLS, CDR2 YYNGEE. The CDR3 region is CASSSDPNYEQYF. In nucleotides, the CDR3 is TGTGCCAGCAGTTCAGACCCAAACTACGAGCAGTACTTC.

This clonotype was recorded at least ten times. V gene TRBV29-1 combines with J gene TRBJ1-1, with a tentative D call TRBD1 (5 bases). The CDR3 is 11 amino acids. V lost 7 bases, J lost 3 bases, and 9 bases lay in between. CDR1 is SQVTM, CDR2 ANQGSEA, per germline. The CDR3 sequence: CSAGTDTEAFF. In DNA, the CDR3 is TGCAGCGCGGGGACTGACACTGAAGCTTTCTTT.

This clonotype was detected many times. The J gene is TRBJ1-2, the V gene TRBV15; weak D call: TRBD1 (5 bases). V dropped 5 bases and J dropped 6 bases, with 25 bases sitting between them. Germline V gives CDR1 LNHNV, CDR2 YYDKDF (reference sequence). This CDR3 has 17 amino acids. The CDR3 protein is CATSFDSTREDSDGYTF. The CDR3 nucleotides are TGTGCCACCAGCTTCGACTCAACCAGGGAGGACTCGGATGGCTACACCTTC.

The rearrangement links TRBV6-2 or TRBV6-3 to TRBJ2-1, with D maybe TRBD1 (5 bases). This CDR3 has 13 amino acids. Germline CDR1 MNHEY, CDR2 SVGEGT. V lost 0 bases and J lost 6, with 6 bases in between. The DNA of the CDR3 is TGTGCCAGCAGTTACTCGGGGCTCAATGAGCAGTTCTTC. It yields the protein CASSYSGLNEQFF.

The CDR3 region is CSAINRDTGELFF. CDR3 sequence (DNA): TGCAGTGCTATCAACAGGGACACCGGGGAGCTGTTTTTT. The chain joins TRBV20-1 to TRBJ2-2; maybe TRBD1 (6 bases). This CDR3 is 13 amino acids long. The germline V gene has CDR1 DFQATT and CDR2 SNEGSKA (reference sequence). V lost 4 bases to trimming and J lost 3 bases, with 9 bases between them.

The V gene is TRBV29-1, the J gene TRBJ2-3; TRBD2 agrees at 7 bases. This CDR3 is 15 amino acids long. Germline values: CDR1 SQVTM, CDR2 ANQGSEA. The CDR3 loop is CTTAATGGITDTQYF. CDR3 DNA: TGCACCACCGCCGCCACGGGGGGAATCACAGATACGCAGTATTTT.

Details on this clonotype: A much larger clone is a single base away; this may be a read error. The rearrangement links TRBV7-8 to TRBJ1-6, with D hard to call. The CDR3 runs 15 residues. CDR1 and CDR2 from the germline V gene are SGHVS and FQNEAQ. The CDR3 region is CASSLNRAGNSHLHF. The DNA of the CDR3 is TGTGCCAGCAGCTTAAATAGGGCTGGAAATTCACACCTCCACTTT.

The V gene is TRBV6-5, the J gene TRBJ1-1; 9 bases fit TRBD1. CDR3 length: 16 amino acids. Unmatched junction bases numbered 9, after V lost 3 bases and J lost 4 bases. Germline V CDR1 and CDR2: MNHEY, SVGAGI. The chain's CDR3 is CASSYYRGRGSTEAFF. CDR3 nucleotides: TGTGCCAGCAGTTATTACAGGGGGCGAGGGAGCACTGAAGCTTTCTTT.

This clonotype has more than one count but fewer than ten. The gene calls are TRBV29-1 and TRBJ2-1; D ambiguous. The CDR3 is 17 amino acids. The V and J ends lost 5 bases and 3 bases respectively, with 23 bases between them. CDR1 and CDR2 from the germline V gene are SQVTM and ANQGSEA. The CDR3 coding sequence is TGCAGCGTTTTATACAAACGCGATGGAGAATACTACAATGAGCAGTTCTTC. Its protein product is CSVLYKRDGEYYNEQFF.

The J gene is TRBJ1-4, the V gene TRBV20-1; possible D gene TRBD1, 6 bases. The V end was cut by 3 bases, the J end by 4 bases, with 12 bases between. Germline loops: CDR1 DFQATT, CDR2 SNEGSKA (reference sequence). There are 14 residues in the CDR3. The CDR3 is CSARRTVLNEKLFF. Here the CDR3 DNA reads TGCAGTGCTAGGAGGACAGTCCTTAATGAAAAACTGTTTTTT.

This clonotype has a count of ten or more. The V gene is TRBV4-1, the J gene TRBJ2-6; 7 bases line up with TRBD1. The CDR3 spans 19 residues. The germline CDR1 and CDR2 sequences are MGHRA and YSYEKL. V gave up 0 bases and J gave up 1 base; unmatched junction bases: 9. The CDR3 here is CASSQEGGLLLSGANVLTF. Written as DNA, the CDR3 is TGCGCCAGCAGCCAAGAAGGGGGCCTACTTTTATCTGGGGCCAACGTCCTGACTTTC.

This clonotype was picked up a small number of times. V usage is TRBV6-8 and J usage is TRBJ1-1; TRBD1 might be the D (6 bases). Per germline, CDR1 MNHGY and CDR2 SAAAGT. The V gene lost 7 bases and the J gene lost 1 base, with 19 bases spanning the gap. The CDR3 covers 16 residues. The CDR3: CASKDLTGKGNTEAFF. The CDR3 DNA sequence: TGTGCCAGCAAAGACTTAACAGGGAAGGGGAACACTGAAGCTTTCTTT.

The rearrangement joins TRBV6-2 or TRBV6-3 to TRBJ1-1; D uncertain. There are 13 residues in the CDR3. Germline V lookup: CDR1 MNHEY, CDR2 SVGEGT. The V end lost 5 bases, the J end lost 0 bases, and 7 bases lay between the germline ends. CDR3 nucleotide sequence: TGTGCCAGCAGTCTACTACTGAACACTGAAGCTTTCTTT. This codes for CASSLLLNTEAFF.

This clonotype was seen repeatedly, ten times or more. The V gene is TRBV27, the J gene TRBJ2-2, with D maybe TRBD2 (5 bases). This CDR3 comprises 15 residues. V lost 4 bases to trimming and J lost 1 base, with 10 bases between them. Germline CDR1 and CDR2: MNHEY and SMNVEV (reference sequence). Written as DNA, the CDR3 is TGTGCCAGCAGTTCCAGGACTGGGAACACCGGGGAGCTGTTTTTT. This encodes CASSSRTGNTGELFF.